These 21 T cell receptor beta chains share one sample of origin, sequenced in a study of blood T cell repertoires in COVID-19 (dated by TCRdb to 2018 to 2020). The library was prepared using the immunoSEQ multiplex PCR assay. TCRdb carries this immuneACCESS record with in-frame sequences only. Its versions omit some clonotypes, under half of them owing to an unresolved V gene in the studies checked, with the rest unexplained. The sample table shows about 36,000 clones, and roughly 80% are seen once. 13% to 15% of the sample is taken by the ten largest. Sequenced sample: peripheral blood. The receptors were gathered from a human donor in a cohort sampled during active COVID-19.

The chain recombines TRBV14 with TRBJ2-3, with D unclear. Germline CDR1 and CDR2: SGHDN and FVKESK. The CDR3 contains 13 residues. V gave up 2 bases and J gave up 6 bases, with 9 bases separating them. The CDR3 spells CASSQNRGDTQYF. Here the CDR3 DNA reads TGTGCCAGCAGCCAAAATCGAGGCGATACGCAGTATTTT.

The CDR3 nucleotides are TGTGCCAGCAGTAACAGGGAAGGGTATGGCTACACCTTC. Its translation: CASSNREGYGYTF. The rearrangement links TRBV27 to TRBJ1-2; tentatively, D is TRBD1 (6 bases). V lost 5 bases and J 5 bases, leaving 12 bases between the germline ends. Germline V gene sequence: CDR1 MNHEY, CDR2 SMNVEV (reference sequence). This CDR3 contains 13 residues.

The chain recombines TRBV7-3 with TRBJ2-1, with TRBD2 identical over 11 bases. This CDR3 has 15 residues. V trimming: 4 bases; J trimming: 4 bases; junction bases outside the gene matches: 3. Germline V CDR1 and CDR2: SGHTA, FQGTGA. CDR3 amino acids: CASSSGLAEYNEQFF. Here the CDR3 DNA reads TGTGCCAGCAGCTCGGGACTAGCGGAGTACAATGAGCAGTTCTTC.

The gene calls are TRBV5-4 and TRBJ1-2, with 8 bases lining up with TRBD1. After removal of 4 bases from V and 4 bases from J, the junction contained 6 bases not matched to a gene. Looked up from germline, CDR1 is SGHNT and CDR2 is YYREEE (reference sequence). CDR3 size: 14 residues. This chain's CDR3 is CASSPRQGTYGYTF. CDR3 in DNA: TGTGCCAGCAGCCCTAGACAGGGGACCTATGGCTACACCTTC.

This chain links TRBV5-1 with TRBJ1-3; D not certain. Per germline, CDR1 SGHRS and CDR2 YFSETQ. This CDR3 contains 15 residues. Trimming took off 4 bases at V and 3 bases at J, with 14 bases between the two ends. CDR3 nucleotides: TGCGCCAGCAGCCCCCGGGAGGGAGATGGAAACACCATATATTTT. It codes for CASSPREGDGNTIYF. Full variable domain (outside the CDR3, taken from reference TRBV5-1 and TRBJ1-3): KAGVTQTPRYLIKTRGQQVTLSCSPISGHRSVSWYQQTPGQGLQFLFEYFSETQRNKGNFPGRFSGRQFSNSRSEMNVSTLELGDSALYLCASSPREGDGNTIYFGEGSWLTVV.

The genes are TRBV5-6 and TRBJ1-1, with TRBD1 as a possible D gene (5 bases). V was pared by 2 bases and J by 0 bases, with 11 bases between. Germline CDR1 and CDR2: SGHDT and YYEEEE. The CDR3 has 15 residues. The CDR3 reads CASSLIDRVNTEAFF. For the CDR3, the DNA is TGTGCCAGCAGCTTAATCGACAGAGTGAACACTGAAGCTTTCTTT.

The chain couples TRBV12-3 or TRBV12-4 to TRBJ2-3; D is uncertain. The V end was cut by 10 bases, the J end by 1 base, with 12 bases between. This CDR3 is built from 13 residues. In DNA, the CDR3 is TGTGCCATCCGACCGGGTGGCACAGATACGCAGTATTTT. It specifies CAIRPGGTDTQYF.

The chain joins TRBV28 to TRBJ2-1, with a tentative D call TRBD2 (5 bases). V dropped 4 bases and J dropped 7 bases, with 5 bases sitting between them. Looked up from germline, CDR1 is MDHEN and CDR2 is SYDVKM. This CDR3 is 11 amino acids long. In DNA, the CDR3 is TGTGCCAGCAGTTGGAGGAATGAGCAGTTCTTC. Protein: CASSWRNEQFF.

The chain is built from TRBV6-6 and TRBJ2-2; weak D call: TRBD1 (6 bases). CDR1 is MNHNY, CDR2 SVGAGI, per germline (reference sequence). The CDR3 extends over 14 amino acids. V shed 4 bases and J shed 6 bases, with 12 bases lying between them. As DNA, the CDR3 is TGTGCCAGCAGTTCCAGGGGAACGTCCGGGGAGCTGTTTTTT. It translates to CASSSRGTSGELFF.

The rearrangement links TRBV3-1 (or the pseudogene TRBV3-2) to TRBJ2-1; D is ambiguous. This CDR3 has 12 residues. CDR1 LGHDT and CDR2 YNNKEL come from the germline V gene (reference sequence). V lost 4 bases and J 4 bases, leaving 5 bases between the germline ends. The CDR3 is CASSLAYNEQFF. CDR3 coding DNA: TGTGCCAGCAGCCTAGCTTACAATGAGCAGTTCTTC.

This clone was recorded once. Here the CDR3 DNA reads TGTGCCAGCAGTGAAGCCGGCCACAGGGGAGCCGGGGAGCTGTTTTTT. It translates to CASSEAGHRGAGELFF. The gene calls are TRBV2 and TRBJ2-2; 7 bases match TRBD1. CDR1 SNHLY and CDR2 FYNNEI come from the germline V gene. V gave up 0 bases and J gave up 6 bases; unmatched junction bases: 7. This CDR3 has 16 amino acids.

This rearrangement joins TRBV18 to TRBJ1-4; 9 nucleotides agree with TRBD1. The CDR3 is 15 residues long. V lost 4 bases to trimming and J lost 5 bases; unmatched junction nucleotides: 5. The germline V gene has CDR1 KGHSH and CDR2 LQKENI. The CDR3 DNA is TGTGCCAGCTCACTGGGACAGGGAAGAAATGAAAAACTGTTTTTT. It specifies CASSLGQGRNEKLFF. The whole variable domain, remainder taken from reference TRBV18 and TRBJ1-4, is NAGVMQNPRHLVRRRGQEARLRCSPMKGHSHVYWYRQLPEEGLKFMVYLQKENIIDESGMPKERFSAEFPKEGPSILRIQQVVRGDSAAYFCASSLGQGRNEKLFFGSGTQLSVL.

CDR3 sequence: CASTGSGNTIYF. CDR3 DNA sequence: TGTGCCAGCACAGGGTCTGGAAACACCATATATTTT. The chain links TRBV28 to TRBJ1-3; possibly TRBD1 for D (5 bases). This CDR3 has 12 residues. Trimming cost V 7 bases and J 1 base, with 5 bases left between them. Per germline, CDR1 MDHEN and CDR2 SYDVKM.

The genes are TRBV27 and TRBJ1-5; D is unresolved. The CDR3 is made up of 13 amino acids. The V end was cut by 3 bases, the J end by 4 bases, with 7 bases between. CDR1 is MNHEY, CDR2 SMNVEV, per germline (reference sequence). The CDR3 DNA reads as TGTGCCAGCAGTTTGAGAGGAAATCAGCCCCAGCATTTT. It specifies CASSLRGNQPQHF.

The chain has TRBV9 and TRBJ1-1; D call uncertain. The CDR3 loop spans 14 amino acids. The V gene's germline CDR1 is SGDLS and CDR2 YYNGEE. Trimming pared 0 bases from V and 5 bases from J, leaving 11 bases between. The CDR3 is CASSVGSRGTEAFF. Written as DNA, the CDR3 is TGTGCCAGCAGCGTAGGTAGCAGAGGGACTGAAGCTTTCTTT.

The genes are TRBV11-3 and TRBJ2-6, with a weak D call TRBD1 (5 bases). The CDR3 covers 17 residues. Trimming took off 3 bases at V and 0 bases at J, with 12 bases between the two ends. From germline, CDR1 is SGHNT and CDR2 YENEEA. The CDR3 sequence is CASSFEWGFSGANVLTF. In nucleotides, the CDR3 is TGTGCCAGCAGCTTTGAGTGGGGCTTCTCTGGGGCCAACGTCCTGACTTTC.

This rearrangement joins TRBV5-1 to TRBJ2-2; 10 bases line up with TRBD1. In germline, CDR1 is SGHRS, CDR2 YFSETQ. J lost 6 bases, V lost 1 base, and 3 bases had no gene match. This CDR3 region has 15 residues. CDR3 sequence reads: CASSLRQGAPGELFF. DNA for the CDR3: TGCGCCAGCAGCTTGCGACAGGGGGCGCCCGGGGAGCTGTTTTTT. The full variable domain, in which reference TRBV5-1 and TRBJ2-2 provide the parts outside the CDR3, is KAGVTQTPRYLIKTRGQQVTLSCSPISGHRSVSWYQQTPGQGLQFLFEYFSETQRNKGNFPGRFSGRQFSNSRSEMNVSTLELGDSALYLCASSLRQGAPGELFFGEGSRLTVL.

This clone was seen a single time. The V call is TRBV10-1, the J call TRBJ2-3; no reliable D call. The V gene's germline CDR1 is WNHNN and CDR2 SYGVQD (reference sequence). The V end was cut by 1 base, the J end by 5 bases, with 7 bases between. CDR3 length equals 13 residues. The CDR3 here is CASSEFLRDTQYF. The CDR3 region has the DNA TGCGCCAGCAGTGAGTTCCTTAGAGATACGCAGTATTTT.

The V and J genes are TRBV5-8 and TRBJ2-3; TRBD2 agrees at 12 bases. V trimming: 2 bases; J trimming: 1 base; junction bases outside the gene matches: 5. This CDR3 is built from 17 residues. CDR1 and CDR2 from the germline V gene are SGHTS and YDEGEE. CDR3 DNA sequence: TGTGCCAGCAGCTTACTAACTAGCGGGGGGCGCACAGATACGCAGTATTTT. As protein: CASSLLTSGGRTDTQYF.

This CDR3 is CASSPTGTRGVTQYF. The CDR3 nucleotides are TGTGCCAGCAGCCCCACCGGGACTAGAGGGGTGACCCAGTACTTC. The genes are TRBV7-9 and TRBJ2-5; 8 bases match TRBD2. Germline V gives CDR1 SEHNR, CDR2 FQNEAQ (reference sequence). This CDR3 has 15 residues. Trimming removed 5 bases from V and 7 bases from J; junction bases left unmatched: 12.

The chain joins TRBV24-1 to TRBJ2-7, with TRBD1 matching over 7 bases. Germline-derived CDR1 and CDR2 are KGHDR and SFDVKD. V gave up 4 bases and J gave up 0 bases; unmatched junction bases: 2. CDR3 length equals 14 residues. The CDR3, as DNA: TGTGCCACCAGTGAGTCAGGGGGCTCCTACGAGCAGTACTTC. Amino acid sequence: CATSESGGSYEQYF.